A selection of T cell receptor beta chains follows, all from one sample in a study of T cells in Graves' hyperthyroidism and ophthalmopathy. TCRdb analysed the multiplex PCR reads with MiXCR anew, one entry per CDR3 protein. The sample shows roughly 700,000 distinct CDR3 sequences, 30% to 40% of them seen only once. Sequenced input: blood. These receptors all stem from a middle-aged woman with Graves' hyperthyroidism. CDR3s include the opening cysteine and the closing phenylalanine or tryptophan. The order of the fields is J gene, D gene, clone size, V gene, CDR3 protein, CDR3 DNA. A D gene is named only where the DNA matches it firmly. For some rows the clone size is stated as once, few or many, or as a class when expanded; others skip it.

>TRBJ2-5|.|.|TRBV9
CASSEGMGPASRETQYF
TGTGCCAGCAGCGAGGGGATGGGGCCAGCCTCACGGGAGACCCAGTACTTC
>TRBJ1-1|.|.|TRBV14
CASSQPGDLSTEAFF
TGTGCCAGCAGCCAACCGGGGGATCTGAGCACTGAAGCTTTCTTT
>TRBJ1-6|.|.|TRBV7-9
CASTSGEVYNSPLHF
TGTGCCAGCACCTCCGGGGAGGTCTATAATTCACCCCTCCACTTT
>TRBJ1-6|TRBD1|many|TRBV10-3
CATWQDREDSPLHF
TGTGCCACCTGGCAAGACAGGGAAGATTCACCCCTCCACTTT
>TRBJ2-3|TRBD2|few|TRBV7-2
CASSLTSGTDTQYF
TGTGCCAGCAGCTTAACTAGCGGCACAGATACGCAGTATTTT
>TRBJ2-3|.|.|TRBV19
CASSIGPGVTDTQYF
TGTGCCAGTAGTATTGGCCCGGGAGTCACAGATACGCAGTATTTT
>TRBJ2-7|.|many|TRBV7-9
CASSLTKDTYEQYF
TGTGCCAGCAGCTTAACGAAGGACACCTACGAGCAGTACTTC
>TRBJ1-6|.|.|TRBV5-8
CASSLWAGSSYNSPLHF
TGTGCCAGCAGCTTGTGGGCCGGGAGCTCCTATAATTCACCCCTCCACTTT
>TRBJ1-1|.|few|TRBV19
CASSRQPSNTEAFF
TGTGCCAGTAGTCGCCAGCCCTCGAACACTGAAGCTTTCTTT
>TRBJ2-7|TRBD2|.|TRBV20-1
CSARREGNYEQYF
TGCAGTGCTAGGAGGGAGGGAAACTACGAGCAGTACTTC
>TRBJ1-4|.|once|TRBV7-9
CASSLAKKLFF
TGTGCCAGCAGCTTAGCCAAAAAACTGTTTTTT
>TRBJ2-5|.|.|TRBV7-9
CASSSGNIQKTQYF
TGTGCCAGCAGCTCAGGGAACATTCAAAAGACCCAGTACTTC
>TRBJ2-5|.|.|TRBV7-2
CASSLSPRVTRETQYF
TGTGCCAGCAGCTTATCCCCCAGGGTTACGAGGGAGACCCAGTACTTC
>TRBJ1-4|.|.|TRBV7-4
CASSFLQGPTNEKLFF
TGTGCCAGCAGCTTCCTACAGGGTCCAACTAATGAAAAACTGTTTTTT
>TRBJ1-2|.|many|TRBV2
CASSERGDSTYGYTF
TGTGCCAGCAGTGAGCGGGGGGATTCGACCTATGGCTACACCTTC
>TRBJ2-3|.|few|TRBV15
CATSREIYTDTQYF
TGTGCCACCAGCAGAGAGATATACACAGATACGCAGTATTTT
>TRBJ1-1|TRBD1|many|TRBV5-1
CASSFGTGDTEAFF
TGCGCCAGCAGCTTCGGGACAGGGGACACTGAAGCTTTCTTT
>TRBJ2-7|TRBD2|.|TRBV5-1
CASSLRPSGSVNEQYF
TGCGCCAGCAGCCTCCGCCCTAGCGGGAGTGTCAACGAGCAGTACTTC
>TRBJ1-1|.|many|TRBV14
CASSQRTARGTEAFF
TGTGCCAGCAGCCAAAGGACGGCGCGGGGCACTGAAGCTTTCTTT
>TRBJ2-6|.|many|TRBV10-3
CAISEGANVLTF
TGTGCCATCAGTGAAGGGGCCAACGTCCTGACTTTC
>TRBJ1-4|.|.|TRBV7-9
CASSASREGRREKLFF
TGTGCCAGCAGCGCATCAAGAGAAGGGCGACGGGAAAAACTGTTTTTT
>TRBJ2-3|TRBD1|.|TRBV2
CASSVGQANTDTQYF
TGTGCCAGCAGTGTGGGACAGGCCAACACAGATACGCAGTATTTT
>TRBJ1-4|.|.|TRBV7-2
CASSLVVLGQLFF
TGTGCCAGCAGCTTAGTGGTCTTAGGGCAACTGTTTTTT
>TRBJ2-2|TRBD2|.|TRBV9
CASRSWASGTGELFF
TGTGCCAGCAGGTCGTGGGCTAGCGGAACCGGGGAGCTGTTTTTT
>TRBJ1-1|TRBD1|many|TRBV12-3/TRBV12-4
CASKDRVRTEAFF
TGTGCCAGCAAAGACAGGGTAAGAACTGAAGCTTTCTTT
>TRBJ1-3|.|many|TRBV7-9
CASSSIRAGNTIYF
TGTGCCAGCAGCTCCATCAGGGCTGGAAACACCATATATTTT
>TRBJ2-7|TRBD2|few|TRBV18
CASSRGRAETYEQYF
TGTGCCAGCTCCCGAGGGAGGGCGGAAACCTACGAGCAGTACTTC
>TRBJ1-1|.|.|TRBV12-3/TRBV12-4
CASSLRQGVTEAFF
TGTGCCAGCAGTCTACGACAAGGGGTAACTGAAGCTTTCTTT
>TRBJ2-5|TRBD2|many|TRBV20-1
CSASGGSQETQYF
TGCAGTGCTAGCGGGGGGTCTCAAGAGACCCAGTACTTC
>TRBJ1-5|.|.|TRBV25-1
CASSFFQGDQPQHF
TGTGCCAGCAGTTTCTTCCAGGGAGATCAGCCCCAGCATTTT
>TRBJ1-5|.|.|TRBV19
CASRREGSVRQPQHF
TGTGCCAGTAGAAGGGAGGGATCAGTGAGGCAGCCCCAGCATTTT
>TRBJ1-1|.|many|TRBV6-5
CASSMGGNTEAFF
TGTGCCAGCAGTATGGGGGGGAACACTGAAGCTTTCTTT
>TRBJ1-5|.|.|TRBV20-1
CSARGTPDGNQPQHF
TGCAGTGCTAGAGGGACACCAGACGGCAATCAGCCCCAGCATTTT
>TRBJ1-5|.|.|TRBV7-9
CASSRDGGDGNQPQHF
TGTGCCAGCAGCCGGGACGGGGGGGACGGCAATCAGCCCCAGCATTTT
>TRBJ2-7|.|.|TRBV29-1
CSVVLGYSYEQYF
TGCAGCGTTGTACTGGGGTATTCCTACGAGCAGTACTTC
>TRBJ2-5|.|.|TRBV4-3
CASRRTLYQETQYF
TGCGCCAGCAGAAGGACTCTGTACCAAGAGACCCAGTACTTC
>TRBJ1-2|.|many|TRBV29-1
CSVEDPAGYGYTF
TGCAGCGTTGAAGATCCCGCAGGCTATGGCTACACCTTC
>TRBJ2-7|.|many|TRBV20-1
CSAREEMDWGQYF
TGCAGTGCTAGAGAAGAAATGGATTGGGGGCAGTACTTC
>TRBJ1-1|.|few|TRBV14
CASSPPGPNMNTEAFF
TGTGCCAGCTCACCACCGGGTCCGAACATGAACACTGAAGCTTTCTTT
>TRBJ1-5|.|few|TRBV12-3/TRBV12-4
CASSPNRGPPQPQHF
TGTGCCAGCAGCCCAAACAGAGGGCCCCCTCAGCCCCAGCATTTT
>TRBJ1-6|.|.|TRBV11-3
CVSAHNSPLHF
TGTGTCAGCGCCCATAATTCACCCCTCCACTTT
>TRBJ2-7|.|many|TRBV19
CASSGLSWDEQYF
TGTGCCAGTAGTGGACTTAGTTGGGACGAGCAGTACTTC
>TRBJ1-2|.|few|TRBV19
CASSMRRGPSYGYTF
TGTGCCAGTAGTATGCGCCGGGGACCCAGCTATGGCTACACCTTC
>TRBJ1-1|.|many|TRBV4-3
CASSQDRVSQGEAFF
TGCGCCAGCAGCCAAGATAGGGTTTCGCAGGGTGAAGCTTTCTTT
>TRBJ2-5|TRBD1|.|TRBV6-1
CASSPGQGVGRETQYF
TGTGCCAGCAGTCCGGGACAGGGGGTGGGGAGGGAGACCCAGTACTTC
>TRBJ1-2|TRBD1|many|TRBV9
CASSTTGQGNSGYTF
TGTGCCAGCAGCACAACGGGACAGGGTAACTCTGGCTACACCTTC
>TRBJ1-1|.|many|TRBV10-3
CAISAVIVAGVSGAFF
TGTGCCATCAGTGCGGTGATAGTGGCAGGGGTGAGCGGAGCTTTCTTT
>TRBJ2-7|.|.|TRBV9
CASSSMTLTEQYF
TGTGCCAGCAGCTCGATGACTCTTACCGAGCAGTACTTC
>TRBJ1-6|.|.|TRBV7-9
CASMDSNNSPLHF
TGTGCCAGCATGGACAGCAATAATTCACCCCTCCACTTT
>TRBJ1-2|.|.|TRBV10-1
CASSPTLYGGYTF
TGCGCCAGCAGTCCAACCCTCTACGGGGGCTACACCTTC
>TRBJ1-2|TRBD1|many|TRBV7-2
CASSRAGGDGYTF
TGTGCCAGCAGCCGCGCAGGGGGCGATGGCTACACCTTC
>TRBJ2-7|.|many|TRBV7-9
CASSLEGLTAYEQYF
TGTGCCAGCAGTCTAGAGGGGCTGACAGCCTACGAGCAGTACTTC
>TRBJ2-7|TRBD2|many|TRBV9
CASSGGGPTHYEQYF
TGTGCCAGCAGCGGGGGGGGACCGACTCACTACGAGCAGTACTTC
>TRBJ1-5|.|.|TRBV7-7
CASSRDSSQPQHF
TGTGCTAGCAGCCGGGATAGCAGTCAGCCCCAGCATTTT
>TRBJ1-5|.|.|TRBV12-3/TRBV12-4
CDSSLFTRGGQPQHF
TGTGACAGCAGTTTATTCACTCGTGGGGGGCAGCCCCAGCATTTT
>TRBJ2-5|.|many|TRBV25-1
CASSGPSWYQETQYF
TGTGCCAGCAGTGGTCCATCCTGGTACCAAGAGACCCAGTACTTC